The T cell receptor beta chain described here comes from a study of T-cell memory formation after mild COVID-19. Study-level information: Each donor largely had its own TCR clusters.

Findings of the study overall: Mainly CM and EM harbored the contracting CD4+ clones; mainly EMRA harbored the CD8+ ones. Some clones that responded turned up in pre-infection memory, which suggests that cross-reactive memory joined in. For second-wave clones that peaked at day 37, SARS-CoV-2 specificity went unverified.

Remarks on this clonotype: Antigen unknown.

TCRdb independently ran MiXCR on the 5' RACE reads; one entry per CDR3 protein. Of under 300,000 distinct CDR3 sequences in the sample, around 10% were seen once. The sample consisted of PBMCs or a T cell subset sorted from them (not recorded which). The sequence was collected from a man between 18 and 29 years old who had mild COVID-19 (a few samples of this study predate the infection). Cell type and time point are not known.

The CDR3 DNA reads as TGTGCCAGCTCAAAGTCCGCGGCTGGAAACACCATATATTTT. Translated, it gives CASSKSAAGNTIYF. V and J are TRBV18 and TRBJ1-3; no clear D. The V end was cut by 5 bases, the J end by 2 bases, with 10 bases between. Germline CDR1 is KGHSH and CDR2 is LQKENI. This CDR3 is built from 14 residues.